The 27 T cell receptor beta chains below come from one sample, sequenced in a study of blood T cell repertoires in COVID-19. TCRdb's copy holds only in-frame clones and misses some; the assay was immunoSEQ multiplex PCR. The sample includes some 76,000 clones, 75% to 85% of them seen just once. Specimen: peripheral blood. The receptors shown here come from a human donor in a cohort sampled during active COVID-19.

The V call is TRBV5-4, the J call TRBJ2-1; 10 bases are shared with TRBD1. Germline CDR1 and CDR2: SGHNT and YYREEE (reference sequence). The CDR3 loop spans 15 amino acids. V lost 5 bases, J lost 3 bases, and 5 bases stayed unmatched. The CDR3 bases are TGTGCCAGCAGTTCCGGGACAGGGGACTACAATGAGCAGTTCTTC. It is translated as CASSSGTGDYNEQFF.

The chain has TRBV5-1 and TRBJ2-7; D remains unclear. The CDR3 consists of 14 residues. The germline V and J ends were trimmed by 0 bases and 5 bases, with 12 bases remaining between them. CDR1 is SGHRS and CDR2 is YFSETQ in the germline V gene. The CDR3 sequence is CASSLGHSPDEQYF. In DNA form, the CDR3 reads TGCGCCAGCAGCTTGGGGCACAGTCCCGACGAGCAGTACTTC.

This chain connects TRBV5-1 to TRBJ2-7, with 11 bases that match TRBD1. V lost 4 bases, J lost 5 bases, and 5 bases stayed unmatched. CDR1 and CDR2 (germline): SGHRS, YFSETQ. The CDR3 loop spans 14 amino acids. The CDR3 spells CASSHGQGADEQYF. Written as DNA, the CDR3 is TGCGCCAGCAGCCACGGACAGGGGGCGGACGAGCAGTACTTC.

The chain couples TRBV12-3 or TRBV12-4 to TRBJ2-5; 7 positions match TRBD2. CDR3 length equals 13 residues. J was trimmed by 3 bases and V by 2 bases; bases with no gene match: 0. CDR3 bases: TGTGCCAGCAGTTTACGGGAGGAAGAGACCCAGTACTTC. Its translation: CASSLREEETQYF.

This clone was seen once. The CDR3 here is CASSPGQGAGEAFF. The CDR3, as DNA: TGCGCCAGCAGCCCCGGACAGGGGGCAGGTGAAGCTTTCTTT. This chain links TRBV5-1 with TRBJ1-1; TRBD1 agrees at 11 bases. The CDR3 is made up of 14 amino acids. Germline V CDR1 and CDR2: SGHRS, YFSETQ. The J segment lost 7 bases and the V segment lost 4 bases, leaving 6 bases of the junction unmatched.

This clone showed up just a few times. The chain combines TRBV7-6 with TRBJ2-1; the match to TRBD2 covers 10 bases. Germline loops: CDR1 SGHVS, CDR2 FNYEAQ. The CDR3 spans 15 residues. V gave up 5 bases and J gave up 4 bases; unmatched junction bases: 5. The DNA for the CDR3 is TGTGCCAGCAGCACCACTAGCGGGAATTACAATGAGCAGTTCTTC. The encoded protein is CASSTTSGNYNEQFF.

The chain joins TRBV29-1 to TRBJ2-7; 9 bases fit TRBD1. Germline CDR1 is SQVTM and CDR2 is ANQGSEA. V trimming: 4 bases; J trimming: 3 bases; junction bases outside the gene matches: 16. The CDR3 is 17 amino acids. CDR3: CSVVGLRDREIRYEQYF. The DNA for the CDR3 is TGCAGCGTTGTGGGACTTCGGGACAGGGAAATCCGCTACGAGCAGTACTTC.

The genes are TRBV7-6 and TRBJ2-1; 12 bases match TRBD1. Trimming took 5 bases from V and 8 from J; bases not matched to a gene: 7. The CDR3 totals 15 residues. Germline CDR1 is SGHVS and CDR2 is FNYEAQ. The CDR3 loop reads CASSIPGQGADEQFF. The CDR3 DNA follows: TGTGCCAGCAGCATTCCGGGACAGGGGGCCGATGAGCAGTTCTTC.

The chain employs TRBV19 and TRBJ2-2, with 12 bases fitting TRBD2. Germline trimming cut 0 bases from V and 0 bases from J; bases unmatched to any gene: 5. CDR3 length: 19 amino acids. The germline V gene has CDR1 LNHDA and CDR2 SQIVND (reference sequence). This chain's CDR3 is CASSIDRTSGVPNTGELFF. The CDR3 nucleotides are TGTGCCAGTAGTATAGATCGGACTAGCGGGGTCCCGAACACCGGGGAGCTGTTTTTT.

The chain is built from TRBV7-9 and TRBJ2-3; D gene unclear. Trimming cost V 2 bases and J 5 bases, with 5 bases left between them. The CDR3 is 12 amino acids. CDR1 is SEHNR and CDR2 is FQNEAQ in the germline V gene (reference sequence). CDR3 sequence reads: CASSLLEDTQYF. CDR3 nucleotides: TGTGCCAGCAGCTTATTAGAAGATACGCAGTATTTT.

The rearrangement links TRBV11-2 to TRBJ1-1, with 9 nucleotides matching TRBD1. This CDR3 has 19 amino acids. V gave up 1 base and J gave up 7 bases; unmatched junction bases: 19. Looked up from germline, CDR1 is SGHAT and CDR2 is FQNNGV. The CDR3 sequence: CASSLGPLLGDRGGGEAFF. Here the CDR3 DNA reads TGTGCCAGCAGCTTAGGGCCCCTCCTTGGTGACAGGGGGGGTGGTGAAGCTTTCTTT. Full variable domain (missing parts from reference TRBV11-2 and TRBJ1-1): EAGVAQSPRYKIIEKRQSVAFWCNPISGHATLYWYQQILGQGPKLLIQFQNNGVVDDSQLPKDRFSAERLKGVDSTLKIQPAKLEDSAVYLCASSLGPLLGDRGGGEAFFGQGTRLTVV.

This rearrangement joins TRBV30 to TRBJ1-6; D gene unclear. The germline V gene has CDR1 GTSNPN and CDR2 SVGIG (reference sequence). This CDR3 region has 13 residues. Trimming pared 4 bases from V and 6 bases from J, leaving 10 bases between. CDR3 bases: TGTGCCTGGAAACATCCCCCTAATTCACCCCTCCACTTT. Amino acid sequence: CAWKHPPNSPLHF.

This CDR3 reads CASSYFTGTGGSPLHF. CDR3 nucleotides: TGTGCCAGCAGTTACTTTACCGGGACAGGGGGTTCACCCCTCCACTTT. V is TRBV6-5 and J is TRBJ1-6; 11 positions agree with TRBD1. CDR1 is MNHEY and CDR2 is SVGAGI in the germline V gene. Germline trimming cut 1 base from V and 9 bases from J; bases unmatched to any gene: 5. The CDR3 runs 16 residues.

This clone is a singleton in its sample. The chain couples TRBV7-3 to TRBJ2-6, with TRBD1 matching 10 bases. Losses at the gene ends were 2 bases for V and 4 bases for J; bases not matched to a gene: 11. The CDR3 runs to 19 residues. Germline V CDR1 and CDR2: SGHTA, FQGTGA. This chain's CDR3 is CASSLFGTGASSGANVLTF. In nucleotides, the CDR3 is TGTGCCAGCAGCTTATTCGGGACAGGGGCGTCGTCGGGGGCCAACGTCCTGACTTTC.

The CDR3 spells CASSTHPGLASLNEQFF. CDR3 nucleotide sequence: TGTGCCAGCAGCACCCACCCGGGACTAGCGTCGCTGAATGAGCAGTTCTTC. This chain uses TRBV4-2 with TRBJ2-1; 10 bases line up with TRBD2. This CDR3 is 17 amino acids long. CDR1 LGHNA and CDR2 YNFKEQ come from the germline V gene. Trimming cost V 5 bases and J 7 bases; bases outside gene matches: 14.

This chain connects TRBV4-1 to TRBJ1-5; 10 bases fit TRBD1. V lost 3 bases, J lost 7 bases, and 3 bases stayed unmatched. Germline V gives CDR1 MGHRA, CDR2 YSYEKL. The CDR3 contains 14 residues. The CDR3 DNA sequence: TGCGCCAGCAGCCAGGGACAGGGGAGACAGCCCCAGCATTTT. Translated, it gives CASSQGQGRQPQHF.

The rearrangement uses TRBV19 and TRBJ2-3; 10 bases map to TRBD2. V shed 3 bases, J shed 8 bases, and the junction held 11 bases outside the gene matches. The CDR3 covers 16 residues. The germline CDR1 and CDR2 sequences are LNHDA and SQIVND (reference sequence). CDR3 DNA sequence: TGTGCCAGTAGTATCCAGAATCTAGCGGGAGAGATTACGCAGTATTTT. Its protein is CASSIQNLAGEITQYF.

This chain's CDR3 is CASSLRAENNEQFF. The CDR3 DNA reads as TGTGCCAGCAGCTTACGAGCCGAAAACAATGAGCAGTTCTTC. This chain connects TRBV5-4 to TRBJ2-1; D gene ambiguous. The CDR3 covers 14 residues. Germline V gene sequence: CDR1 SGHNT, CDR2 YYREEE (reference sequence). V lost 2 bases to trimming and J lost 5 bases, with 11 bases between them. Filled out from reference TRBV5-4 and TRBJ2-1, the complete variable domain reads ETGVTQSPTHLIKTRGQQVTLRCSSQSGHNTVSWYQQALGQGPQFIFQYYREEENGRGNFPPRFSGLQFPNYSSELNVNALELDDSALYLCASSLRAENNEQFFGPGTRLTVL.

The gene calls are TRBV2 and TRBJ1-2, with no clear D. Germline CDR1 and CDR2: SNHLY and FYNNEI. The CDR3 length is 11 residues. V was clipped by 4 bases and J by 7 bases, with 7 bases between them. CDR3 residues: CASSGGGGYTF. The CDR3 DNA reads TGTGCCAGCAGTGGAGGTGGTGGCTACACCTTC.

The chain carries TRBV21-1 and TRBJ2-7; TRBD1 is the table's D call, not checked against the DNA. TRBV21-1 corresponds to a pseudogene. There are 14 residues in the CDR3. CDR3 coding DNA: TGTGCCAGCAGCAAAGCGGACAGGGGCTACGAGCAGTACTTC. This encodes CASSKADRGYEQYF.

The V and J genes are TRBV28 and TRBJ2-7; 16 bases fit TRBD2. The CDR3 covers 17 residues. Trimming cost V 9 bases and J 2 bases; bases outside gene matches: 10. Germline V gene data show CDR1 as MDHEN and CDR2 as SYDVKM. This chain's CDR3 is CASSLSGLAGGPYEQYF. CDR3 bases: TGTGCCAGTTCTCTCTCGGGACTAGCGGGGGGGCCCTACGAGCAGTACTTC.

V is TRBV7-2 and J is TRBJ1-5; the match to TRBD1 covers 7 bases. Germline V gives CDR1 SGHTA, CDR2 FQGNSA. The CDR3 spans 13 residues. Losses at the gene ends were 2 bases for V and 8 bases for J; bases not matched to a gene: 3. DNA for the CDR3: TGTGCCAGCAGCTTATCGGGACAGAAGCCCCAGCATTTT. Its protein product is CASSLSGQKPQHF.

This clone was detected once. The rearrangement joins TRBV2 to TRBJ1-6, with D maybe TRBD1 (6 bases). Germline V gives CDR1 SNHLY, CDR2 FYNNEI. Trimming took 6 bases from V and 11 from J, leaving 17 bases between them. This CDR3 has 14 amino acids. The CDR3 DNA is TGTGCCAGCAGACTCGACAGGCTTGGGACACCCCTCCACTTT. It translates to CASRLDRLGTPLHF.

The chain joins TRBV9 to TRBJ2-1, with 11 bases that match TRBD2. In germline, CDR1 is SGDLS, CDR2 YYNGEE. CDR3 length equals 16 residues. V lost 4 bases and J lost 8; bases outside the gene matches: 11. CDR3 sequence (DNA): TGTGCCAGCAGCATTAGCGGGGGGGGCCTGGTACATGAGCAGTTCTTC. This gives the protein CASSISGGGLVHEQFF.

The chain couples TRBV5-5 to TRBJ1-1; 7 positions match TRBD1. V gave up 3 bases and J gave up 5 bases; unmatched junction bases: 4. CDR3 size: 13 residues. Germline assignment: CDR1 SGHKS and CDR2 YYEKEE (reference sequence). This chain's CDR3 is CASSYPGGTEAFF. In DNA, the CDR3 is TGTGCCAGCAGCTACCCAGGGGGAACTGAAGCTTTCTTT.

This clone was recorded a few times. The chain uses TRBV2 and TRBJ1-4; 9 bases map to TRBD1. The CDR3 length is 14 residues. V was pared by 7 bases and J by 4 bases, with 4 bases of the junction left unmatched. Per germline, CDR1 SNHLY and CDR2 FYNNEI. CDR3 coding DNA: TGTGCCAGCACTTTGACAGGGGGTAATGAAAAACTGTTTTTT. It specifies CASTLTGGNEKLFF.

The J gene is TRBJ2-1, the V gene TRBV9; possible D gene TRBD2, 6 bases. Trimming took 4 bases from V and 0 from J, leaving 11 bases between them. From germline, CDR1 is SGDLS and CDR2 YYNGEE. The CDR3 has 15 amino acids. CDR3 in amino acids: CASSKDGSSYNEQFF. In DNA, the CDR3 is TGTGCCAGCAGCAAGGACGGGAGCTCCTACAATGAGCAGTTCTTC.